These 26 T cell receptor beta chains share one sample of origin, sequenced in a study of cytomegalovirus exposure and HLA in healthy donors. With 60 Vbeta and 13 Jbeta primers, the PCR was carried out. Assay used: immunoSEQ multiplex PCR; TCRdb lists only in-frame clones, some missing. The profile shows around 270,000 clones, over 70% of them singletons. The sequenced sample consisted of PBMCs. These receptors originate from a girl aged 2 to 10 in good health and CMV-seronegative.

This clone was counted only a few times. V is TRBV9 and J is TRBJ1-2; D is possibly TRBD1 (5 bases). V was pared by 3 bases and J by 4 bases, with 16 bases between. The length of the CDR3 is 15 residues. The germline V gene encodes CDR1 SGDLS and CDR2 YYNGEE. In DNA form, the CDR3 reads TGTGCCAGCAGCGCGGGGACTGGAGGAGGCTATGGCTACACCTTC. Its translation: CASSAGTGGGYGYTF.

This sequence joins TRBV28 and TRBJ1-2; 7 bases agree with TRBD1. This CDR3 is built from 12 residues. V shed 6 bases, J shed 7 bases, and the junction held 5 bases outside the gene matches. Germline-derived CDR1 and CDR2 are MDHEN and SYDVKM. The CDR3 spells CASRAGGSGYTF. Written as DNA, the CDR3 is TGTGCCAGCAGAGCAGGGGGGAGTGGCTACACCTTC.

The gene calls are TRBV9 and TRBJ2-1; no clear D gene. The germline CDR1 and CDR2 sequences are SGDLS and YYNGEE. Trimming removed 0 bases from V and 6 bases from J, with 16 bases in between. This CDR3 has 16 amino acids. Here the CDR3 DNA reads TGTGCCAGCAGCGTAGGGGCCATTTCGAGTTTCAATGAGCAGTTCTTC. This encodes CASSVGAISSFNEQFF.

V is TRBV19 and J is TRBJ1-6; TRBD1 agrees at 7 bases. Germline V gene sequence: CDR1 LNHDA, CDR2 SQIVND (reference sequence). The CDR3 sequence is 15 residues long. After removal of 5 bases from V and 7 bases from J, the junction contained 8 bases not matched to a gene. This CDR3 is CASSEVVTGNSPLHF. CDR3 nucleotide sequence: TGTGCCAGTAGTGAGGTCGTGACAGGGAATTCACCCCTCCACTTT. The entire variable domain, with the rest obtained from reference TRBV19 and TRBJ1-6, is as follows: DGGITQSPKYLFRKEGQNVTLSCEQNLNHDAMYWYRQDPGQGLRLIYYSQIVNDFQKGDIAEGYSVSREKKESFPLTVTSAQKNPTAFYLCASSEVVTGNSPLHFGNGTRLTVT.

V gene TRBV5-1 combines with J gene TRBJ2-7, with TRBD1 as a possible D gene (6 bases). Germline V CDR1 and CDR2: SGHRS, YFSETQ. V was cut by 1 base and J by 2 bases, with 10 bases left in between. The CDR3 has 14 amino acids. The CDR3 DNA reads TGCGCCAGCAGCTTGAACAGGGAGACCTACGAGCAGTACTTC. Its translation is CASSLNRETYEQYF.

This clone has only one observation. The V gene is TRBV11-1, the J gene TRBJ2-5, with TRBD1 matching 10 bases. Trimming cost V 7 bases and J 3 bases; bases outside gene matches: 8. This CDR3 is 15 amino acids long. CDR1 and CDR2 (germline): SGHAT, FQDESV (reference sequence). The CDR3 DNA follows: TGTGCCAGCAAAAACTCCGGGACAGGGGAAGAGACCCAGTACTTC. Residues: CASKNSGTGEETQYF.

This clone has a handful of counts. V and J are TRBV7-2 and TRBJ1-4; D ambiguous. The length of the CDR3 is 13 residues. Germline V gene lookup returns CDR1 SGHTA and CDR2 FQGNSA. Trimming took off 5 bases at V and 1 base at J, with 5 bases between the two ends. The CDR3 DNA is TGTGCCAGCAGCCGGGTAACTAATGAAAAACTGTTTTTT. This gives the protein CASSRVTNEKLFF. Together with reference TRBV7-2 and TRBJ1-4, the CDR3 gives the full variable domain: GAGVSQSPSNKVTEKGKDVELRCDPISGHTALYWYRQSLGQGLEFLIYFQGNSAPDKSGLPSDRFSAERTGGSVSTLTIQRTQQEDSAVYLCASSRVTNEKLFFGSGTQLSVL.

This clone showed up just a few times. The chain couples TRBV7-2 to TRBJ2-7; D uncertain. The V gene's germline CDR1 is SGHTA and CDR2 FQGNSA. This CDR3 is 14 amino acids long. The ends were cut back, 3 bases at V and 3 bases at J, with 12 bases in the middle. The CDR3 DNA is TGTGCCAGCAGCTTGATGCGCGAGGTCTACGAGCAGTACTTC. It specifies CASSLMREVYEQYF.

CDR3 sequence (DNA): TGTGCCTGGAGTGTCGGACAGGGATCCTATGGCTACACCTTC. Encoded protein: CAWSVGQGSYGYTF. The V and J genes are TRBV30 and TRBJ1-2; 8 bases are shared with TRBD1. The CDR3 consists of 14 residues. Unmatched junction bases numbered 4, after V lost 0 bases and J lost 4 bases. Germline assignment: CDR1 GTSNPN and CDR2 SVGIG (reference sequence).

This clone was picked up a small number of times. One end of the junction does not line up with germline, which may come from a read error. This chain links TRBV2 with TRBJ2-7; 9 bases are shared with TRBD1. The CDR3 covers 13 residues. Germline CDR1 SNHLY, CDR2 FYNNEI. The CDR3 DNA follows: TGTGCCAGCAGAGAAGACAGGGGGGACGAGCAGTACTTC. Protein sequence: CASREDRGDEQYF.

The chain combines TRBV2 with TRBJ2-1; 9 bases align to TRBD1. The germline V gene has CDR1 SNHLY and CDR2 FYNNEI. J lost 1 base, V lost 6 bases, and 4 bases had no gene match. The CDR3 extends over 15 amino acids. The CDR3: CASSSDRGSYNEQFF. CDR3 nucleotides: TGTGCCAGCAGCTCGGACAGGGGATCCTACAATGAGCAGTTCTTC. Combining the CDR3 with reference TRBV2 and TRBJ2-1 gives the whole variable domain EPEVTQTPSHQVTQMGQEVILRCVPISNHLYFYWYRQILGQKVEFLVSFYNNEISEKSEIFDDQFSVERPDGSNFTLKIRSTKLEDSAMYFCASSSDRGSYNEQFFGPGTRLTVL.

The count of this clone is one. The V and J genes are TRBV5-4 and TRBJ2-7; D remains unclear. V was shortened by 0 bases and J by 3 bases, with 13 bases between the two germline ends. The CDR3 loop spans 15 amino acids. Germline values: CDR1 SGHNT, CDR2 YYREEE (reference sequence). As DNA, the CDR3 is TGTGCCAGCAGCTTGGGTCAGGCCGGCCTCTACGAGCAGTACTTC. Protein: CASSLGQAGLYEQYF.

CDR3 sequence: CASSLSSSGVSTDTQYF. The CDR3 nucleotides read TGTGCCAGCAGCTTATCGTCTAGCGGGGTTAGCACAGATACGCAGTATTTT. The gene calls are TRBV5-6 and TRBJ2-3; 9 bases map to TRBD2. The V and J ends lost 2 bases and 0 bases, in that order; junction bases with no gene match: 7. Germline CDR1 is SGHDT and CDR2 is YYEEEE. There are 17 residues in the CDR3.

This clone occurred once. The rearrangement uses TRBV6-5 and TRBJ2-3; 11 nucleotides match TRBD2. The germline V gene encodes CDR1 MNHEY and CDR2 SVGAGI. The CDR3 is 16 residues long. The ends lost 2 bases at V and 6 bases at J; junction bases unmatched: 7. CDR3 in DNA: TGTGCCAGCAGTTACCGTAGCGGGAGGGGAGCGGATACGCAGTATTTT. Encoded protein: CASSYRSGRGADTQYF.

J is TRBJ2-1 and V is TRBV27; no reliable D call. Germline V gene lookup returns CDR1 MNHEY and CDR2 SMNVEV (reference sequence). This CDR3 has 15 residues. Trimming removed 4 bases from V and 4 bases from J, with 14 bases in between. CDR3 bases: TGTGCCAGCAGTTCCCCTTACTCCCCATACAATGAGCAGTTCTTC. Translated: CASSSPYSPYNEQFF.

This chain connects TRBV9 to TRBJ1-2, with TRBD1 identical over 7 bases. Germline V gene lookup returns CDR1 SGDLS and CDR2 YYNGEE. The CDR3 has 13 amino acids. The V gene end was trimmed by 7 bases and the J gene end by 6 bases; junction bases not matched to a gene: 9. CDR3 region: CASASGQPNGYTF. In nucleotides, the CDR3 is TGTGCCAGCGCCTCGGGACAGCCGAATGGCTACACCTTC.

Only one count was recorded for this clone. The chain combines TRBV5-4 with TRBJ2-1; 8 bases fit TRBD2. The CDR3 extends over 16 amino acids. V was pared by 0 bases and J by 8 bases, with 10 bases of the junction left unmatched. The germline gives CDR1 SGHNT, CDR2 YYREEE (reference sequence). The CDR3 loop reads CASSLEGTSWWYEQFF. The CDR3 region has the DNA TGTGCCAGCAGCTTGGAGGGGACTAGTTGGTGGTATGAGCAGTTCTTC.

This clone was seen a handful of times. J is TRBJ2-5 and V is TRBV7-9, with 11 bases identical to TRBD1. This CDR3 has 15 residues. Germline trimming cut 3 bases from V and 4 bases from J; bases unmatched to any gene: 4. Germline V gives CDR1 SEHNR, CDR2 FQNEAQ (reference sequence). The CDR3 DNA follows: TGTGCCAGCAGCTTTGGGACAGGGGGACGAGAGACCCAGTACTTC. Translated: CASSFGTGGRETQYF.

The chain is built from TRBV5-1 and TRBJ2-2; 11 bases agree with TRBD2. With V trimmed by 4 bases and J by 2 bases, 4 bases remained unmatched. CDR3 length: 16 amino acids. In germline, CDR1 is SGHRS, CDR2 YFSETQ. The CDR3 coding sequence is TGCGCCAGCAGCACGACTAGCGGGGTTAACACCGGGGAGCTGTTTTTT. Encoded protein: CASSTTSGVNTGELFF. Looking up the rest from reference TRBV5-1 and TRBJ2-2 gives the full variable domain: KAGVTQTPRYLIKTRGQQVTLSCSPISGHRSVSWYQQTPGQGLQFLFEYFSETQRNKGNFPGRFSGRQFSNSRSEMNVSTLELGDSALYLCASSTTSGVNTGELFFGEGSRLTVL.

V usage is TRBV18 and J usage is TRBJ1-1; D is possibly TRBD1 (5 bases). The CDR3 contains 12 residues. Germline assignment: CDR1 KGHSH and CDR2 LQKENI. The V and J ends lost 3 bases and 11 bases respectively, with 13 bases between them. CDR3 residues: CASSPEGRGAFF. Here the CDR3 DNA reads TGTGCCAGCTCACCCGAGGGGAGGGGTGCTTTCTTT.

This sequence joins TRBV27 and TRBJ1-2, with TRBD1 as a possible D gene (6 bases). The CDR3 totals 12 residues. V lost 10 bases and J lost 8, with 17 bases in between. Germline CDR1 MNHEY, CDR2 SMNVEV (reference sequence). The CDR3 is CAIYHRVGGYTF. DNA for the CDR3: TGTGCCATCTACCACAGGGTAGGCGGCTACACCTTC.

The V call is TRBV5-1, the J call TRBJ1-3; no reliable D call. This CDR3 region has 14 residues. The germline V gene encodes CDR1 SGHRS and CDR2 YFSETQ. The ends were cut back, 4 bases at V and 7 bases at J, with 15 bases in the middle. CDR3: CASSPGNPRNTIYF. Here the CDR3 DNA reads TGCGCCAGCAGCCCCGGTAACCCACGCAACACCATATATTTT.

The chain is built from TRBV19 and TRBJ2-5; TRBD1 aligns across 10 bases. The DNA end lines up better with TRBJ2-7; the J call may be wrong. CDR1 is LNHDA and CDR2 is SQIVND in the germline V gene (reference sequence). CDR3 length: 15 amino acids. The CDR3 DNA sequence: TGTGCCAGTAGTTTGGGGACAGGGGCGACTAACGAGCAGTACTTC. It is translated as CASSLGTGATNEQYF.

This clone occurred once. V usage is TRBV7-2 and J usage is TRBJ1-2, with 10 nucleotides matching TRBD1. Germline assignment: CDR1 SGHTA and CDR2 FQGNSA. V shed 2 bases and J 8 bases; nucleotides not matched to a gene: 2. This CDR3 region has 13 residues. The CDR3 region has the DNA TGTGCCAGCAGCTTAAGGGACAGGGGCGGCTACACCTTC. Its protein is CASSLRDRGGYTF. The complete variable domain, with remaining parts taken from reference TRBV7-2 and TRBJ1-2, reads GAGVSQSPSNKVTEKGKDVELRCDPISGHTALYWYRQSLGQGLEFLIYFQGNSAPDKSGLPSDRFSAERTGGSVSTLTIQRTQQEDSAVYLCASSLRDRGGYTFGSGTRLTVV.

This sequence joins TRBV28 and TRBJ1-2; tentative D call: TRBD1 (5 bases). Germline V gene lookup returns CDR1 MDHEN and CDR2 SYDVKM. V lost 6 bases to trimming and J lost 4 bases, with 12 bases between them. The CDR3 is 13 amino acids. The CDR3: CASSPSGGYGYTF. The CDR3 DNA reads TGTGCCAGCAGCCCCTCGGGGGGCTATGGCTACACCTTC.

CDR3: CASSYSRALFGEQFF. The CDR3 DNA reads as TGTGCCAGCAGTTACTCGAGAGCACTCTTCGGTGAGCAGTTCTTC. V is TRBV6-5 and J is TRBJ2-1, with D unclear. The CDR3 runs to 15 residues. CDR1 is MNHEY, CDR2 SVGAGI, per germline. Trimming pared 0 bases from V and 9 bases from J, leaving 15 bases between.